This is a list of T cell receptor beta chains from one sample in a study of blood T cell repertoires in COVID-19. Profiled with immunoSEQ multiplex PCR; TCRdb holds only in-frame clones, not every one. This table holds about 150,000 clones, roughly nine tenths found once. Sequenced: peripheral blood. The origin of the receptors is a woman in her forties with acute or convalescent COVID-19. CDR3s include the opening cysteine and the closing phenylalanine or tryptophan. D genes are given only for firm matches. Clone size is not always given. Where it is, it says once, few, many or a class for expanded clones.

D,size,J,V,DNA,CDR3
NA,NA,TRBJ2-1,TRBV5-4,TGTGCCAGCAGCTTGGGGGCGAACTCCAGATACAATGAGCAGTTCTTC,CASSLGANSRYNEQFF
NA,NA,TRBJ1-2,TRBV29-1,TGCAGCGTTGATACAGGGCCTTATGGCTACACCTTC,CSVDTGPYGYTF
TRBD1,once,TRBJ2-7,TRBV19,TGTGCCAGTAGTGACCGGGACAGGGTGTACTTC,CASSDRDRVYF
TRBD1,once,TRBJ1-5,TRBV28,TGTGCCAGCAGGACAGGGGTGCCTACCAATCAGCCCCAGCATTTT,CASRTGVPTNQPQHF
TRBD2,once,TRBJ2-3,TRBV7-6,TGTGCCAGCAGCTTAGCCGGGGGGTCCGATACGCAGTATTTT,CASSLAGGSDTQYF
NA,few,TRBJ1-6,TRBV2,TGTGCCAGCAGGGGACAAGGGAATAATTCACCCCTCCACTTT,CASRGQGNNSPLHF
NA,once,TRBJ2-2,TRBV19,TGTGCCAGTAGTTACTCCGGGGAGCTGTTTTTT,CASSYSGELFF
TRBD1,NA,TRBJ1-1,TRBV9,TGTGCCAGCAGCGTAGATGGTGCAGGGGGCCAAAAAGCTTTCTTT,CASSVDGAGGQKAFF
NA,NA,TRBJ1-4,TRBV7-9,TGTGCCAGCAGCCCCGAGGTGGCCCCGTGGGAAAAACTGTTTTTT,CASSPEVAPWEKLFF
NA,NA,TRBJ1-2,TRBV24-1,TGTGCCACCAGTGATAAGGCAGGGCCCTATGGCTACACCTTC,CATSDKAGPYGYTF
TRBD1,NA,TRBJ1-2,TRBV27,TGTGCCAGCAGTTTCATTGGGACAGGGGCAGACTATGGCTACACCTTC,CASSFIGTGADYGYTF
TRBD2,NA,TRBJ2-3,TRBV4-1,TGCGCCAGCAGCCATGCCCTTAGCGGGAGTGCGGGTACGCAGTATTTT,CASSHALSGSAGTQYF
NA,NA,TRBJ2-3,TRBV11-1,TGTGCCAGCAGCTTAGACACGACAAATACGCAGTATTTT,CASSLDTTNTQYF
NA,NA,TRBJ2-1,TRBV7-3,TGTGCCAGCAGCCCAGGACCCCGAACCGAGGGAAGCAATGAGCAGTTCTTC,CASSPGPRTEGSNEQFF
NA,NA,TRBJ2-2,TRBV7-8,TGTGCCAGCAGCTTAGTCCGGGTTGTTGGAGCGGGGAACACCGGGGAGCTGTTTTTT,CASSLVRVVGAGNTGELFF
TRBD2,few,TRBJ2-1,TRBV27,TGTGCCACCCGAGCGGGGTCTCGGAGGGGCCTAAGCGAGCAGTTCTTC,CATRAGSRRGLSEQFF
TRBD1,NA,TRBJ1-2,TRBV7-9,TGTGCCAGCAGCTTAGGAGACAGGGGGGGAGATGGCTACACCTTC,CASSLGDRGGDGYTF
NA,NA,TRBJ2-2,TRBV7-6,TGTGCCAGCAGCTTACAGGGGGGCGGCGACGGGGAGCTGTTTTTT,CASSLQGGGDGELFF
NA,few,TRBJ1-1,TRBV7-8,TGTGCCAGCAGCTTAGCCTCAGGGCGCGGGAACACTGAAGCTTTCTTT,CASSLASGRGNTEAFF
NA,NA,TRBJ2-7,TRBV5-4,TGTGCCAGCAGGACCGACACCTACGAGCAGTACTTC,CASRTDTYEQYF
TRBD1,NA,TRBJ2-2,TRBV3-1/TRBV3-2,TGTGCCAGCAGCCAGGCGGGACAGGGCCACACCGGGGAGCTGTTTTTT,CASSQAGQGHTGELFF
NA,NA,TRBJ1-1,TRBV28,TGTGCCAGCAGTTTACCCGGGAGCACTGAAGCTTTCTTT,CASSLPGSTEAFF
NA,NA,TRBJ1-3,TRBV30,TGTGCCTGGAGTCGAACGGGAGCAAACACCATATATTTT,CAWSRTGANTIYF
TRBD2,NA,TRBJ2-2,TRBV12-5,TGTGCTAGTGGGAGACTAGCGGGGGGGCCGTATAGCGGGGAGCTGTTTTTT,CASGRLAGGPYSGELFF
NA,NA,TRBJ2-7,TRBV9,TGTGCCAGCAGCGTAGCTCAGGGCTACGAGCAGTACTTC,CASSVAQGYEQYF
TRBD2,NA,TRBJ2-3,TRBV29-1,TGCAGCGTTGAAGATACTAGCGGGAGCACAGATACGCAGTATTTT,CSVEDTSGSTDTQYF
TRBD1,NA,TRBJ1-1,TRBV5-5,TGTGCCAGCAGCCTCCAACCACTGGACAGGGTAAGCCCGGGGGCTTTCTTT,CASSLQPLDRVSPGAFF
TRBD1,NA,TRBJ1-2,TRBV5-4,TGTGCCAGCAGCCCGGACAGGGAGGGTGGCTACACCTTC,CASSPDREGGYTF
NA,NA,TRBJ2-1,TRBV24-1,TGTGCCACCAGTGTTAATGGCGGTCCGTACAATGAGCAGTTCTTC,CATSVNGGPYNEQFF
NA,NA,TRBJ2-1,TRBV11-2,TGTGCCAGCAGCTTAACCAGGGGGGCCTCCAATGAGCAGTTCTTC,CASSLTRGASNEQFF
NA,NA,TRBJ2-5,TRBV4-2,TGTGCCAGCAGCCAAGCCAATCAGTGGGAGACCCAGTACTTC,CASSQANQWETQYF
NA,NA,TRBJ1-4,TRBV5-1,TGCGCCAGCAGCCTAAACACAGGGAATGAAAAACTGTTTTTT,CASSLNTGNEKLFF
TRBD1,NA,TRBJ1-1,TRBV7-9,TGTGCCAGCAGCCCATACACTGACAGGGGGACAGAAGCTTTCTTT,CASSPYTDRGTEAFF
TRBD2,NA,TRBJ2-7,TRBV6-2/TRBV6-3,TGTGCCAGCAGTTACCCGGGACTAGCGGGCGACTACGAGCAGTACTTC,CASSYPGLAGDYEQYF
TRBD1,NA,TRBJ1-4,TRBV11-1,TGTGCCAGCAGCTTAGCGGGACAGTTTATTTCTGAAGAAAAACTGTTTTTT,CASSLAGQFISEEKLFF
TRBD1,NA,TRBJ2-7,TRBV11-3,TGTGCCAGCAGCACCCCGACAGGGTCCGTTCTCTACGAGCAGTACTTC,CASSTPTGSVLYEQYF
NA,once,TRBJ1-4,TRBV2,TGTGCCAGCAGCGGTGGGGAGAATGAAAAACTGTTTTTT,CASSGGENEKLFF
TRBD1,NA,TRBJ2-5,TRBV30,TGTGCCTGGAGGGGACAGCTCGGACAGACCCAGTACTTC,CAWRGQLGQTQYF
NA,once,TRBJ2-3,TRBV4-1,TGCGCCAGCAGCATAGGGAGCGCAGATACGCAGTATTTT,CASSIGSADTQYF
NA,NA,TRBJ2-5,TRBV11-2,TGTGCCAGCAGCTTAGTATGGGGGCCGAACCAAGAGACCCAGTACTTC,CASSLVWGPNQETQYF
NA,NA,TRBJ2-7,TRBV10-3,TGTGCCATCGGGGGGACAGCAGCACCCTACGAGCAGTACTTC,CAIGGTAAPYEQYF
TRBD2,NA,TRBJ2-1,TRBV7-6,TGTGCCAGCAGCCGGACTAGCGGGCTTACCTACAATGAGCAGTTCTTC,CASSRTSGLTYNEQFF
TRBD2,NA,TRBJ2-7,TRBV10-3,TGTGCCATCAGTGACAGCCTAGCGGGAGTGCCCTACGAGCAGTACTTC,CAISDSLAGVPYEQYF
NA,NA,TRBJ2-6,TRBV27,TGTGCCAGCACCGCAAATTTAGACAGATCTGATGGGGCCAACGTCCTGACTTTC,CASTANLDRSDGANVLTF
TRBD1,NA,TRBJ2-7,TRBV7-2,TGTGCCAGCAGCTTCTCACGACAGGGGGCAACCTCCTACGAGCAGTACTTC,CASSFSRQGATSYEQYF
TRBD1,NA,TRBJ2-7,TRBV5-6,TGTGCCAGCAGGGGTGGGACAGATCACTACGAGCAGTACTTC,CASRGGTDHYEQYF
NA,NA,TRBJ1-6,TRBV7-9,TGTGCCGGGGGAAGGGGGTCCTATAATTCACCCCTCCACTTT,CAGGRGSYNSPLHF
TRBD1,NA,TRBJ1-1,TRBV27,TGTGCCAGCAGTCGCGCCACAGGGGGCCTCGCTGAAGCTTTCTTT,CASSRATGGLAEAFF
TRBD2,NA,TRBJ2-4,TRBV6-6,TGTGCCAGCAGTTACTCCGGCGGGGGCAAAAACATTCAGTACTTC,CASSYSGGGKNIQYF